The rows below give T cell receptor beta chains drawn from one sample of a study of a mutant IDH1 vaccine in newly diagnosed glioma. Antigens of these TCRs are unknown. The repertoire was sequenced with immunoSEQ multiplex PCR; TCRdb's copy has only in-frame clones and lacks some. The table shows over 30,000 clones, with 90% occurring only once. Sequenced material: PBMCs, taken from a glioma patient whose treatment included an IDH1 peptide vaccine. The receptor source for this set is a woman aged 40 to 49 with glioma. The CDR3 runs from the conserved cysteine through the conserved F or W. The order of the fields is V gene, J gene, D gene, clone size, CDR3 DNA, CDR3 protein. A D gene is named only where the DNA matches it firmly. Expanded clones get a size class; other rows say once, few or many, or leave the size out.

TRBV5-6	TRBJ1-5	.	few	TGTGCCAGCAGCTTTCTCGGGCAGCCCCAGCATTTT	CASSFLGQPQHF
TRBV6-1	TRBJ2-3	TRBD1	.	TGTGCCAGCAGTGGGGGCTTGACAGGGCAAAGTTGGGATACGCAGTATTTT	CASSGGLTGQSWDTQYF
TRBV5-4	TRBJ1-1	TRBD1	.	TGTGCCAGCAGCCCGGGACAGGGGATCACTGAAGCTTTCTTT	CASSPGQGITEAFF
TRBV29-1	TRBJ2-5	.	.	TGCAGCGTGCCGCAAGGGGGACGGGAGACCCAGTACTTC	CSVPQGGRETQYF
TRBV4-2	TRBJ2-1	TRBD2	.	TGTGCCAGCAGCCAAGTGGGGACTAGCGGGGGGCCGAATGAGCAGTTCTTC	CASSQVGTSGGPNEQFF
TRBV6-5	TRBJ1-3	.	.	TGTGCCAGCAGTTTGGCAGAAACTGGAAACACCATATATTTT	CASSLAETGNTIYF
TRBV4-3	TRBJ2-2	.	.	TGCGCCAGCAGCCAAGATCTGTTGGAGGGGTACACCGGGGAGCTGTTTTTT	CASSQDLLEGYTGELFF
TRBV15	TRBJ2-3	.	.	TGTGCCACCAGCCGCCGGACGGGGGGCACAGATACGCAGTATTTT	CATSRRTGGTDTQYF
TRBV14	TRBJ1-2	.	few	TGTGCCAGCAGCCATAGTCGGAGCTATGGCTACACCTTC	CASSHSRSYGYTF
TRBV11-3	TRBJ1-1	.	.	TGTGCCAGCAGCTTTCAAGAGAACACTGAAGCTTTCTTT	CASSFQENTEAFF
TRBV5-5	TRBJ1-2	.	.	TGTGCCAGCAGCTTAAACAGGGACTATGGCTACACCTTC	CASSLNRDYGYTF
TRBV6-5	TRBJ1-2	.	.	TGTGCCAGCAGCCGACAGGTCACCTCAGATGGCTACACCTTC	CASSRQVTSDGYTF
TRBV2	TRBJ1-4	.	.	TGTGCCAGCAAGGGGCCACGAAGAGAAAAACTGTTTTTT	CASKGPRREKLFF
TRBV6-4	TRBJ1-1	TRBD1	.	TGTGCCAGCAGTCTGGACAGGGGCACTGAAGCTTTCTTT	CASSLDRGTEAFF
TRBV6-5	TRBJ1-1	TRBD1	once	TGTGCCAGCAGTGCGGACAGGCCACGTTACACTGAAGCTTTCTTT	CASSADRPRYTEAFF
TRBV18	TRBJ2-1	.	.	TGTGCCAGCTCACCAGTCTTACGGGGCAATGAGCAGTTCTTC	CASSPVLRGNEQFF
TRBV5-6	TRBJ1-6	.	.	TGTGCCAGCAGGCGTGGAGCAGGGCGAAATTCACCCCTCCACTTT	CASRRGAGRNSPLHF
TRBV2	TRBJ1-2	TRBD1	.	TGTGCCGGACAGACAGGGGGCGACTATGGCTACACCTTC	CAGQTGGDYGYTF
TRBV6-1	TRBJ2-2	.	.	TGTGCCAGCAGTGAAGCGCTAGCCTCGAACACCGGGGAGCTGTTTTTT	CASSEALASNTGELFF
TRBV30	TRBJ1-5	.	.	TGTGCCTGGGCCAGAGGGGCCCCGATTAGCAATCAGCCCCAGCATTTT	CAWARGAPISNQPQHF
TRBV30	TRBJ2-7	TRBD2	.	TGTGCCTGGGCAGATCTAGCGGGAGGCCTGGGGTACGAGCAGTACTTC	CAWADLAGGLGYEQYF
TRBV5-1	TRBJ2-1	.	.	TGCGCCAGCAGCTTGGTACCGGGGTCCTACAATGAGCAGTTCTTC	CASSLVPGSYNEQFF
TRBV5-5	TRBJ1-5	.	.	TGTGCCAGCAGTTTAGGAGTGTTGGGTTGGCAGCCCCAGCATTTT	CASSLGVLGWQPQHF
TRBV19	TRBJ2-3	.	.	TGTGCCAGTAGTATAGGGGGGGCCACGATCGATACGCAGTATTTT	CASSIGGATIDTQYF
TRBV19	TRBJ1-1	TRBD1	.	TGTGCCAGTAGTCTCCGGGACAGGGGGCGGAAGGGGACTGAAGCTTTCTTT	CASSLRDRGRKGTEAFF
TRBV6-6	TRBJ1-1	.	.	TGTGCCAGCAGCAAGGTTGAAGCTTTCTTT	CASSKVEAFF
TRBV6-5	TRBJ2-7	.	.	TGTGCCAGCAGTCCGGAAGGGATGGAGCAGTACTTC	CASSPEGMEQYF
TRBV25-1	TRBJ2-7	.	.	TGTGCCAGCAGTAGCCCCCGAACCGGGTCCGGGCGGGGCTACGAGCAGTACTTC	CASSSPRTGSGRGYEQYF
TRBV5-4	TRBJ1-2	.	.	TGTGCCAGCAGCTTGGCCTCCCTCAACTATGGCTACACCTTC	CASSLASLNYGYTF
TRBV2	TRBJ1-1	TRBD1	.	TGTGCCAGCAGTGTTTTCCGGGACAGGTTTGAAGCTTTCTTT	CASSVFRDRFEAFF
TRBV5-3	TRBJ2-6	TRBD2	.	TGTGCCAGAAGCTTGGTACTAGCGGGGTCGGGGGCCAACGTCCTGACTTTC	CARSLVLAGSGANVLTF
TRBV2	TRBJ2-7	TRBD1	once	TGTGCCAGCAACAACAGGGGCTCCTACGAGCAGTACTTC	CASNNRGSYEQYF
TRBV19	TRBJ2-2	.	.	TGTGCCAGTAGTCAGGCAGGGAACACCGGGGAGCTGTTTTTT	CASSQAGNTGELFF
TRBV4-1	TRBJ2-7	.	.	TGCGCCAGCAGCCAAGATCGGGGGCAGTGGAGCTCCTACGAGCAGTACTTC	CASSQDRGQWSSYEQYF
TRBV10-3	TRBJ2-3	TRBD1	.	TGTGCCATCAGTGAGTCCGGACAGGGCACAGATACGCAGTATTTT	CAISESGQGTDTQYF
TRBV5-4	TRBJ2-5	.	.	TGTGCCAGCAGCTCTGGCGGGACAGCCCAAGAGACCCAGTACTTC	CASSSGGTAQETQYF
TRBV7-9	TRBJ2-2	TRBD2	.	TGTGCCAGCAGCCCCAGCGGGGGTATCGCGAACACCGGGGAGCTGTTTTTT	CASSPSGGIANTGELFF
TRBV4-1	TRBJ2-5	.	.	TGCGCCAGCAGTCCCCTCTGGGTACAAGAGACCCAGTACTTC	CASSPLWVQETQYF
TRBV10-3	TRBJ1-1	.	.	TGTGCCATCAGTGAGGAGGGGGGCGGGATGAACACTGAAGCTTTCTTT	CAISEEGGGMNTEAFF
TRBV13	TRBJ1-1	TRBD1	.	TGTGCCAGCAGCTTTTCCTCGGACAGGGGGAAGTACACTGAAGCTTTCTTT	CASSFSSDRGKYTEAFF
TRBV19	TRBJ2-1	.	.	TGTGCCAGTAGTCCCCGGACAGATTACAATGAGCAGTTCTTC	CASSPRTDYNEQFF
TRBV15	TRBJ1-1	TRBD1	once	TGTGCCACCAGCAGGGACAGGGTGAGGGCTGAAGCTTTCTTT	CATSRDRVRAEAFF
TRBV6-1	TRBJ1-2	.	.	TGTGCCAGCAGTCCCCGGGACGGCTACTATGGCTACACCTTC	CASSPRDGYYGYTF
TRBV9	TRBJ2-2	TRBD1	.	TGTGCCAGCAGCGCACCGACAGGGCTTACCGGGGAGCTGTTTTTT	CASSAPTGLTGELFF
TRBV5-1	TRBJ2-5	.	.	TGCGCCAGCAGCTTGGAGACAAAAGAGACCCAGTACTTC	CASSLETKETQYF
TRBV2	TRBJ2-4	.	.	TGTGCCAGCAGCTCCCCGATGAATTTAGCCAAAAACATTCAGTACTTC	CASSSPMNLAKNIQYF
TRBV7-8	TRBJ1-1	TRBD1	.	TGTGCCAGCAGTACCGGGACAGGGGCGTTGGTAGAAGCTTTCTTT	CASSTGTGALVEAFF
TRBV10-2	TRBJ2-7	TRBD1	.	TGCGCCAGCATCACCCGGGACAGGGGGATCTACGAGCAGTACTTC	CASITRDRGIYEQYF
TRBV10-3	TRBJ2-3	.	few	TGTGCCATCAGTGAATCGCTAGATGCAGATACGCAGTATTTT	CAISESLDADTQYF
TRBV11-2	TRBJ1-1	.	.	TGTGCCAGCAGCTTAGCCACGGCTGGGACTGAAGCTTTCTTT	CASSLATAGTEAFF
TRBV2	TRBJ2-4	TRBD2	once	TGTGCCAGCAGTGAAGCGCTCGGGACTAGTTCCCAAAACATTCAGTACTTC	CASSEALGTSSQNIQYF
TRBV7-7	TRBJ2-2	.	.	TGTGCTAGCAGCTTAGGACAGACTACCGGGGAGCTGTTTTTT	CASSLGQTTGELFF
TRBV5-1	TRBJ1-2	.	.	TGCGCCAGCAGCTTGGCCGGGAGAGGGGGTGGCTACACCTTC	CASSLAGRGGGYTF
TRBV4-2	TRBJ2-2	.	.	TGTGCCAGCAGCCAAGAGATCGATAACACCGGGGAGCTGTTTTTT	CASSQEIDNTGELFF
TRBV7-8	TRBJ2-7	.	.	TGTGCCAGCAGCTTAGCGCCTCTGGGCTACGAGCAGTACTTC	CASSLAPLGYEQYF